Presented here are 24 T cell receptor beta chains from one specimen sequenced in a study of regulatory T cells in long-lasting Graves disease. As to time point: newly diagnosed GD, antithyroid drugs for less than 3 months. Construction of the TCR library relied on RNA isolated from PBMCs. According to the study, TCR beta libraries were built with iRepertoire HTBI primers and CDR3-region Arm-PCR. One entry per CDR3 protein results from TCRdb running MiXCR on the multiplex PCR reads. The sample includes about 400,000 distinct CDR3 sequences, approximately 16% of them seen just once. Separately, the same data were catalogued under a study of T cells in Graves' hyperthyroidism and ophthalmopathy.

The sample consisted of peripheral blood mononuclear cells (PBMCs), taken at new diagnosis, from a patient treated with antithyroid drugs. These receptors came from a middle-aged woman with Graves disease.

This clonotype was picked up many times. The V call is TRBV12-3 or TRBV12-4, the J call TRBJ1-1; D ambiguous. The CDR3 contains 15 residues. Deletions cut 2 bases from V and 3 bases from J, with 13 bases between. The CDR3 nucleotides read TGTGCCAGCAGTTTATCCCTGACGGTATACACTGAAGCTTTCTTT. Translation: CASSLSLTVYTEAFF.

This clonotype was recorded at least ten times. V is TRBV7-9 and J is TRBJ1-5, with D perhaps TRBD1 (5 bases). The CDR3 has 15 amino acids. The germline gives CDR1 SEHNR, CDR2 FQNEAQ (reference sequence). V was trimmed by 5 bases and J by 6 bases, leaving 17 bases between them. The CDR3 nucleotides are TGTGCCAGCAGCGATACTAGGGGCGCGGGTCAGCCCCAGCATTTT. This translates into CASSDTRGAGQPQHF.

Ten or more counts support this clonotype. The chain carries TRBV7-3 and TRBJ1-2; D is undetermined. Looked up from germline, CDR1 is SGHTA and CDR2 is FQGTGA. With 5 bases removed from V and 5 bases from J, the gap between germline ends came to 12 bases. The CDR3 is made up of 13 amino acids. CDR3 region: CASSGVGGYGYTF. For the CDR3, the DNA is TGTGCCAGCAGCGGCGTAGGAGGGTATGGCTACACCTTC.

The gene calls are TRBV30 and TRBJ1-4; D remains ambiguous. The CDR3 has 13 amino acids. CDR1 and CDR2 from the germline V gene are GTSNPN and SVGIG (reference sequence). V lost 3 bases to trimming and J lost 7 bases, with 12 bases between them. CDR3 loop: CAWSSGNSEKLFF. Here the CDR3 DNA reads TGTGCCTGGAGCTCGGGAAATAGTGAAAAACTGTTTTTT.

This clonotype was recorded many times. The V and J genes are TRBV2 and TRBJ2-7; TRBD2 matches 8 bases. V lost 6 bases, J lost 2 bases, and 6 bases stayed unmatched. The CDR3 is 14 amino acids. Germline CDR1 is SNHLY and CDR2 is FYNNEI. The CDR3 nucleotides read TGTGCCAGCAGGAGGACTAGCCAAACCTACGAGCAGTACTTC. It encodes CASRRTSQTYEQYF. The full variable domain, completed using reference TRBV2 and TRBJ2-7, is EPEVTQTPSHQVTQMGQEVILRCVPISNHLYFYWYRQILGQKVEFLVSFYNNEISEKSEIFDDQFSVERPDGSNFTLKIRSTKLEDSAMYFCASRRTSQTYEQYFGPGTRLTVT.

This clonotype was seen many times. The chain carries TRBV28 and TRBJ2-7; D could derive from TRBD1 or TRBD2 (5 bases each). Per germline, CDR1 MDHEN and CDR2 SYDVKM. Trimming stripped 6 bases from V and 6 bases from J, with 18 bases between. This CDR3 has 14 amino acids. CDR3 in DNA: TGTGCCAGCAGCTTTAGGACCGGGGCCCGCGAGCAGTACTTC. Translation gives CASSFRTGAREQYF.

This clonotype occurred many times. V and J are TRBV11-2 and TRBJ2-2, with 8 bases lining up with TRBD2. The CDR3 consists of 15 residues. Germline CDR1 is SGHAT and CDR2 is FQNNGV. The junction had 2 bases not matched to a gene; V was cut back by 4 bases and J by 1 base. CDR3 loop: CASSSRGGNTGELFF. In DNA, the CDR3 is TGTGCCAGCAGCTCCCGGGGGGGGAACACCGGGGAGCTGTTTTTT.

At least ten counts were recorded for this clonotype. The rearrangement joins TRBV5-1 to TRBJ2-1; 7 nucleotides line up with TRBD1. Losses at the gene ends were 4 bases for V and 10 bases for J; bases not matched to a gene: 8. The germline gives CDR1 SGHRS, CDR2 YFSETQ. This CDR3 comprises 13 residues. CDR3 nucleotide sequence: TGCGCCAGCAGCAGGGGACAGCTTGGGGAGCAGTTCTTC. Protein sequence: CASSRGQLGEQFF. The whole variable domain, remainder taken from reference TRBV5-1 and TRBJ2-1, is KAGVTQTPRYLIKTRGQQVTLSCSPISGHRSVSWYQQTPGQGLQFLFEYFSETQRNKGNFPGRFSGRQFSNSRSEMNVSTLELGDSALYLCASSRGQLGEQFFGPGTRLTVL.

This chain links TRBV14 with TRBJ2-1; no reliable D call. Germline-derived CDR1 and CDR2 are SGHDN and FVKESK. The CDR3 is made up of 15 amino acids. The germline V and J ends were trimmed by 4 bases and 0 bases, with 10 bases remaining between them. The CDR3 loop reads CASSPRVNSYNEQFF. As DNA, the CDR3 is TGTGCCAGCAGCCCTCGGGTGAACTCCTACAATGAGCAGTTCTTC.

The rearrangement joins TRBV18 to TRBJ2-1; D gene uncertain. The CDR3 covers 11 residues. Trimming removed 2 bases from V and 8 bases from J, with 4 bases in between. Germline CDR1 KGHSH, CDR2 LQKENI. The DNA of the CDR3 is TGTGCCAGCTCACCAGAACATGAGCAGTTCTTC. It translates to CASSPEHEQFF.

The chain employs TRBV19 and TRBJ2-1; TRBD2 matches 15 bases. This CDR3 is built from 21 residues. V trimming: 5 bases; J trimming: 2 bases; junction bases outside the gene matches: 16. Germline-derived CDR1 and CDR2 are LNHDA and SQIVND (reference sequence). CDR3 region: CASSGGRTSGRVGWTYNEQFF. CDR3 bases: TGTGCCAGTAGTGGAGGGAGGACTAGCGGGAGGGTGGGTTGGACCTACAATGAGCAGTTCTTC.

This clonotype appeared a few times. The chain employs TRBV7-8 and TRBJ1-4; D gene unclear. The CDR3 contains 15 residues. The V end was cut by 4 bases, the J end by 7 bases, with 16 bases between. Germline V gene sequence: CDR1 SGHVS, CDR2 FQNEAQ. The CDR3 DNA is TGTGCCAGCAGCTCAGCCGACGGGTTCGGTGAAAAACTGTTTTTT. It is translated as CASSSADGFGEKLFF.

This clonotype was observed many times. The rearrangement links TRBV27 to TRBJ2-7; D may be TRBD1 (5 bases). Trimming left V 2 bases short and J 7 bases short, with 15 bases between. Germline V gene lookup returns CDR1 MNHEY and CDR2 SMNVEV (reference sequence). The CDR3 is 14 amino acids. The CDR3 nucleotides are TGTGCCAGCAGTTTAGTGGACATTACCACGGAGCAGTACTTC. It is translated as CASSLVDITTEQYF.

The table lists this clonotype with a few counts. This chain joins TRBV5-5 and TRBJ1-2; the match to TRBD1 covers 9 bases. The germline gives CDR1 SGHKS, CDR2 YYEKEE (reference sequence). The CDR3 runs to 16 residues. Trimming removed 7 bases from V and 8 bases from J; junction bases left unmatched: 18. DNA for the CDR3: TGTGCCAGCGACCGAACCCCGGGACAGGGAATGCGGGGCTACACCTTC. Protein: CASDRTPGQGMRGYTF. Full variable domain (remainder filled in from reference TRBV5-5 and TRBJ1-2): DAGVTQSPTHLIKTRGQQVTLRCSPISGHKSVSWYQQVLGQGPQFIFQYYEKEERGRGNFPDRFSARQFPNYSSELNVNALLLGDSALYLCASDRTPGQGMRGYTFGSGTRLTVV.

This clonotype came up many times. The rearrangement links TRBV15 to TRBJ2-1, with 9 nucleotides matching TRBD2. The CDR3 is 16 amino acids. Unmatched junction bases numbered 5, after V lost 1 base and J lost 4 bases. Per germline, CDR1 LNHNV and CDR2 YYDKDF (reference sequence). This CDR3 is CATSRGAGGRYNEQFF. CDR3 coding DNA: TGTGCCACCAGCAGAGGCGCGGGAGGGCGTTACAATGAGCAGTTCTTC.

The chain uses TRBV19 and TRBJ2-2, with 10 positions matching TRBD1. This CDR3 spans 16 amino acids. Germline-derived CDR1 and CDR2 are LNHDA and SQIVND (reference sequence). Germline trimming cut 4 bases from V and 5 bases from J; bases unmatched to any gene: 7. CDR3 protein: CASSTRTGGRTGELFF. As DNA, the CDR3 is TGTGCCAGTAGTACCAGGACAGGGGGGCGGACCGGGGAGCTGTTTTTT.

This clonotype showed up many times. The chain recombines TRBV15 with TRBJ2-7; the D is unclear. With 1 base removed from V and 2 bases from J, the gap between germline ends came to 3 bases. The germline V gene has CDR1 LNHNV and CDR2 YYDKDF (reference sequence). There are 12 residues in the CDR3. This CDR3 reads CATSRGAYEQYF. DNA of the CDR3: TGTGCCACCAGCAGAGGGGCCTACGAGCAGTACTTC. The variable domain in full, with the rest retrieved from reference TRBV15 and TRBJ2-7, is DAMVIQNPRYQVTQFGKPVTLSCSQTLNHNVMYWYQQKSSQAPKLLFHYYDKDFNNEADTPDNFQSRRPNTSFCFLDIRSPGLGDTAMYLCATSRGAYEQYFGPGTRLTVT.

This clonotype was picked up many times. The chain couples TRBV7-2 to TRBJ2-7; 8 nucleotides match TRBD2. Per germline, CDR1 SGHTA and CDR2 FQGNSA. V was pared by 5 bases and J by 0 bases, with 6 bases of the junction left unmatched. CDR3 length: 15 residues. For the CDR3, the DNA is TGTGCCAGCAGCGTCTATAGCGGGGCCTCCTACGAGCAGTACTTC. Amino acids: CASSVYSGASYEQYF.

This clonotype has ten or more counts. The DNA for the CDR3 is TGCAGCGTTGGTTGGCAGGACGGGAGTAATGAGCAGTTCTTC. Its translation: CSVGWQDGSNEQFF. V and J are TRBV29-1 and TRBJ2-1; tentatively, D is TRBD2 (6 bases). The germline V gene encodes CDR1 SQVTM and CDR2 ANQGSEA. V was shortened by 4 bases and J by 7 bases, with 17 bases between the two germline ends. The CDR3 has 14 residues.

This clonotype was seen a few times. V is TRBV19 and J is TRBJ2-2; tentatively, D is TRBD1 (6 bases). Germline CDR1 reads LNHDA; CDR2 reads SQIVND (reference sequence). The V and J ends lost 6 bases and 4 bases respectively, with 12 bases between them. The CDR3 has 14 amino acids. The CDR3 coding sequence is TGTGCCAGTAGGGGGCAGGGGCTCACCGGGGAGCTGTTTTTT. Protein sequence: CASRGQGLTGELFF.

This clonotype was found many times. The gene calls are TRBV11-1 and TRBJ2-1, with a possible D match to TRBD1 (5 bases). The CDR3 loop spans 15 amino acids. The V gene lost 4 bases and the J gene lost 0 bases, with 10 bases spanning the gap. Germline assignment: CDR1 SGHAT and CDR2 FQDESV (reference sequence). CDR3 region: CASSSDMSSYNEQFF. As DNA, the CDR3 is TGTGCCAGCAGCTCGGACATGAGCTCCTACAATGAGCAGTTCTTC.

This CDR3 is CASMIPTHRTDTQYF. The DNA of the CDR3 is TGTGCCAGCATGATCCCCACGCACCGCACAGATACGCAGTATTTT. The rearrangement links TRBV2 to TRBJ2-3; no reliable D call. V dropped 7 bases and J dropped 1 base, with 15 bases sitting between them. The CDR3 extends over 15 amino acids. Germline V lookup: CDR1 SNHLY, CDR2 FYNNEI.

The chain joins TRBV20-1 to TRBJ2-1; D uncertain. V lost 0 bases, J lost 0 bases, and 15 bases lay in between. Per the germline V gene, CDR1 is DFQATT and CDR2 is SNEGSKA (reference sequence). The CDR3 has 17 amino acids. In DNA, the CDR3 is TGCAGTGCTAGAGATCGGGCCAGACTGAGCTCCTACAATGAGCAGTTCTTC. Translation gives CSARDRARLSSYNEQFF.

The chain is built from TRBV5-1 and TRBJ1-1; TRBD1 agrees at 10 bases. Looked up from germline, CDR1 is SGHRS and CDR2 is YFSETQ. Losses at the gene ends were 5 bases for V and 7 bases for J; bases not matched to a gene: 11. The CDR3 sequence is 15 residues long. The CDR3 region has the DNA TGCGCCAGCAGGAAAATGACAGGGGGCGAGGGTGAAGCTTTCTTT. Its translation: CASRKMTGGEGEAFF. Drawing the rest from reference TRBV5-1 and TRBJ1-1, the complete variable domain is KAGVTQTPRYLIKTRGQQVTLSCSPISGHRSVSWYQQTPGQGLQFLFEYFSETQRNKGNFPGRFSGRQFSNSRSEMNVSTLELGDSALYLCASRKMTGGEGEAFFGQGTRLTVV.